Reported below is one TCR beta chain. Per the original methods: Estimation of nucleated cell counts was performed using reference gene primer amplification. This table comes from immunoSEQ multiplex PCR, and its TCRdb copy is limited to in-frame clones, with some not included. V, J and clone size were drawn from that table, and D and trimming were deduced from the DNA. The table has under 200,000 clones, 81% seen once; the top ten hold around 5.1%. The sample comes from a study of blood T cell repertoires in COVID-19. Study-level background: PBMCs, B-cell-depleted T cells, or T cells provided the cDNA or gDNA that made up the material.

All enrollees were roughly 18 to 89 years old and from some 24 US areas. Self-reported history from a screening survey and questionnaire set each donor's cohort. The CDR3 totals 15 residues. Per the germline V gene, CDR1 is MNHEY and CDR2 is SVGAGI. With V trimmed by 6 bases and J by 2 bases, 7 bases remained unmatched. Sequenced input: PBMCs or T cells enriched from blood (not recorded which). This TCR was sampled from a woman between 35 and 50 years old with acute COVID-19. V is TRBV6-5 and J is TRBJ2-3, with TRBD1 identical over 8 bases. CDR3 amino acids: CASSVDRGNTDTQYF. CDR3 DNA: TGTGCCAGCAGCGTCGACAGGGGAAACACAGATACGCAGTATTTT.